Listed below are T cell receptor beta chains from one sample, sequenced in a study of blood T cell repertoires in COVID-19. The method was immunoSEQ multiplex PCR; TCRdb's version includes in-frame clones alone and lacks a portion of them. The repertoire has about 300,000 clones, roughly 86% of them found once; the top ten carry around 1.7%. Sequencing was done on a sample of peripheral blood. The receptors here all came from a woman in her forties or fifties with acute or convalescent COVID-19. The CDR3 runs from the conserved cysteine through the conserved F or W. A D gene is named only where the DNA matches it firmly. Size values are once, few and many counts, or a class for expanded clones, and some rows have none.

J: TRBJ2-7
size: NA
V: TRBV29-1
D: TRBD1
CDR3: CSVKPGQGNYEQYF
DNA: TGCAGCGTAAAACCGGGACAGGGTAACTACGAGCAGTACTTC

J: TRBJ2-7
size: NA
V: TRBV24-1
D: NA
CDR3: CATSDQGYEQYF
DNA: TGTGCCACCAGTGATCAGGGCTACGAGCAGTACTTC

J: TRBJ2-2
size: NA
V: TRBV30
D: NA
CDR3: CAWRDINRRTGELFF
DNA: TGTGCCTGGAGAGATATCAACAGAAGGACCGGGGAGCTGTTTTTT

J: TRBJ1-5
size: once
V: TRBV2
D: NA
CDR3: CASSDQGRPNQPQHF
DNA: TGTGCCAGCAGTGATCAGGGCAGGCCGAATCAGCCCCAGCATTTT

J: TRBJ1-4
size: NA
V: TRBV9
D: NA
CDR3: CASSDSRGDEKLFF
DNA: TGTGCCAGCAGCGACAGCAGGGGCGATGAAAAACTGTTTTTT

J: TRBJ2-3
size: NA
V: TRBV2
D: TRBD2
CDR3: CASTRTSAGTDTQYF
DNA: TGTGCCAGCACCCGGACTAGCGCGGGCACAGATACGCAGTATTTT

J: TRBJ2-7
size: NA
V: TRBV19
D: TRBD1
CDR3: CASSGTGTPYEQYF
DNA: TGTGCCAGTAGCGGGACAGGGACCCCCTACGAGCAGTACTTC

J: TRBJ1-2
size: NA
V: TRBV5-1
D: NA
CDR3: CASNSDPGGGGYTF
DNA: TGCGCCAGCAACTCTGACCCTGGGGGAGGTGGCTACACCTTC

J: TRBJ2-4
size: NA
V: TRBV18
D: TRBD1
CDR3: CASSPPTGFAKNIQYF
DNA: TGTGCCAGCTCACCACCGACAGGGTTCGCCAAAAACATTCAGTACTTC

J: TRBJ1-2
size: NA
V: TRBV29-1
D: NA
CDR3: CSALALLGYGYTF
DNA: TGCAGCGCCCTCGCCCTTCTAGGCTATGGCTACACCTTC

J: TRBJ2-2
size: NA
V: TRBV11-1
D: TRBD2
CDR3: CASSSGLAGGTGELFF
DNA: TGTGCCAGCAGCTCCGGACTAGCGGGAGGGACCGGGGAGCTGTTTTTT

J: TRBJ1-2
size: NA
V: TRBV9
D: NA
CDR3: CASSVAQGTYGYTF
DNA: TGTGCCAGCAGCGTAGCCCAGGGGACGTATGGCTACACCTTC

J: TRBJ2-3
size: NA
V: TRBV18
D: TRBD2
CDR3: CASSYSGREDTQYF
DNA: TGTGCCAGCTCATATAGCGGGAGAGAAGATACGCAGTATTTT

J: TRBJ2-7
size: NA
V: TRBV12-3/TRBV12-4
D: TRBD1
CDR3: CASSPQGYEQYF
DNA: TGTGCCAGCAGTCCACAGGGGTACGAGCAGTACTTC